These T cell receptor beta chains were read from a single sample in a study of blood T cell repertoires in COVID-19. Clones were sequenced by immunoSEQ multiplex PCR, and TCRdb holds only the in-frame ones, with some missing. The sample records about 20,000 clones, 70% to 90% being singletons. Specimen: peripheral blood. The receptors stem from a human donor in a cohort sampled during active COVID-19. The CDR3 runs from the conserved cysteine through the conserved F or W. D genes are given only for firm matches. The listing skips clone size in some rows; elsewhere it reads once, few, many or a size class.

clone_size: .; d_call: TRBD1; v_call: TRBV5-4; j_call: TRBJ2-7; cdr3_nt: TGTGCCAGCAGCTTGCTCCCCGGGACAGCCGGTAACGAGCAGTACTTC; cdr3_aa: CASSLLPGTAGNEQYF
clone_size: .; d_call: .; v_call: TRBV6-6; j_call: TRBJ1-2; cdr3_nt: TGTGCCAGCAGTTACAGCCAGGGGAATTTAGGAGGCTACACCTTC; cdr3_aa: CASSYSQGNLGGYTF
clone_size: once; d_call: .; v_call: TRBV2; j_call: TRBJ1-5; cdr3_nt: TGTGCCAGCACCAGGGGCGGCAATCAGCCCCAGCATTTT; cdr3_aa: CASTRGGNQPQHF
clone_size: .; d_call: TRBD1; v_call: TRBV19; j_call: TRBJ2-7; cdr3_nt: TGTGCCAGTAGTCATACAGGGGGAATAAGCTCCTACGAGCAGTACTTC; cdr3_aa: CASSHTGGISSYEQYF
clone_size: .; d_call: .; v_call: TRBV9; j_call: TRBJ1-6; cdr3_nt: TGTGCCAGCAGCCCGCGGACAGATTATAATTCACCCCTCCACTTT; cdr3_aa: CASSPRTDYNSPLHF
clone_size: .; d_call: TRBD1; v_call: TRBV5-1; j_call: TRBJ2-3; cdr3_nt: TGCGCCAGCAGCTTTGGACAGGGGGCAGATACGCAGTATTTT; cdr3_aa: CASSFGQGADTQYF
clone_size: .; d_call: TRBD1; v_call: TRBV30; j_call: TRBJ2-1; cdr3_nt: TGTGCCTGGAGTGGAGGGACAGGTCGAACCTACAATGAGCAGTTCTTC; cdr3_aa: CAWSGGTGRTYNEQFF
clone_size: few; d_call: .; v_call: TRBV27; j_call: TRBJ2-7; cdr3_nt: TGTGCCAGCAGTTTATCAGCGACCGTTGATCGCTACGAGCAGTACTTC; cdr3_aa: CASSLSATVDRYEQYF
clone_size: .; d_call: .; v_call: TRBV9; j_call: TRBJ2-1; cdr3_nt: TGTGCCAGCAGCGTAGCTGGAGGGTTAGAAAATGAGCAGTTCTTC; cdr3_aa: CASSVAGGLENEQFF
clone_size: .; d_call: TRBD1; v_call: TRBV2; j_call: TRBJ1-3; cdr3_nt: TGTGCCAGCAGCAGACAGGGAAGGTCTGGAAACACCATATATTTT; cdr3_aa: CASSRQGRSGNTIYF
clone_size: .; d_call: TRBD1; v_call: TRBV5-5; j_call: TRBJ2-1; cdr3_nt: TGTGCCAGCAGCTCTGAGGGACAGGGATGGTCCAATGAGCAGTTCTTC; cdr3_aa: CASSSEGQGWSNEQFF
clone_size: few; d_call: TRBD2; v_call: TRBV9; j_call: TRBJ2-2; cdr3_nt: TGTGCCAGCAGCGACCGCAGGGGACTAGCGGGAGGCGGGGAGCTGTTTTTT; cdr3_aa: CASSDRRGLAGGGELFF
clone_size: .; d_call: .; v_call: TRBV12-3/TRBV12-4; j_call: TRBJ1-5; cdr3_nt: TGTGCCAGCAGTTTATCCACTGGGCCCCAGCATTTT; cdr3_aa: CASSLSTGPQHF
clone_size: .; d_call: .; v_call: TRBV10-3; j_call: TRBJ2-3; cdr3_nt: TGTGCCATCAGTGAGACCCTAGAAGATACGCAGTATTTT; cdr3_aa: CAISETLEDTQYF
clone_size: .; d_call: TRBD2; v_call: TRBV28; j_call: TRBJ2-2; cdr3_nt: TGTGCCAGCAGTTTATGGCGACTAGCGGGAGGACCCGGGGAGCTGTTTTTT; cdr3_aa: CASSLWRLAGGPGELFF
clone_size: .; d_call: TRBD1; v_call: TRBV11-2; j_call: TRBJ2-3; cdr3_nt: TGTGCCAGCAGCCCCCGTCCGGGACAGGGCGGCGATACGCAGTATTTT; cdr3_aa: CASSPRPGQGGDTQYF
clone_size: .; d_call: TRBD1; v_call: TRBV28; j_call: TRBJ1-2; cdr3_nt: TGTGCCAGCAGTTTCGGACAGGGGGATGGCTACACCTTC; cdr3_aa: CASSFGQGDGYTF
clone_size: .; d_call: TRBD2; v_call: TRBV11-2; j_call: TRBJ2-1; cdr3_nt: TGTGCCAGCAGCCCACTAGCGGGAGGGCCTGGTGAGCAGTTCTTC; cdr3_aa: CASSPLAGGPGEQFF
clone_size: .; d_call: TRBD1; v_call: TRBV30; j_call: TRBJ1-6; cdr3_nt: TGTGCCTGGAGTCAGGGACAGGGATACTCACCCCTCCACTTT; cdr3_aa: CAWSQGQGYSPLHF
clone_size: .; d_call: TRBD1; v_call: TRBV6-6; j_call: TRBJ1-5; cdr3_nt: TGTGCCAGCAGCTCGGGACAGGGAGGCAGCAATCAGCCCCAGCATTTT; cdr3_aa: CASSSGQGGSNQPQHF
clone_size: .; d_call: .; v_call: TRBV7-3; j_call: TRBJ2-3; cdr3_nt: TGTGCCAGCAGCTTAGGAGCGGCAGATACGCAGTATTTT; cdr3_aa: CASSLGAADTQYF
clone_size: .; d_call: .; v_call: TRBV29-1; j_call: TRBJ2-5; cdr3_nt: TGCAGCGTTACAGATCGGCAAGAGACCCAGTACTTC; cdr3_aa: CSVTDRQETQYF
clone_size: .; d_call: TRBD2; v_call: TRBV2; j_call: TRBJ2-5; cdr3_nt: TGTGCCAGCAGTCTGGCGGGAGCGCGGGGAGAGACCCAGTACTTC; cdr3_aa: CASSLAGARGETQYF
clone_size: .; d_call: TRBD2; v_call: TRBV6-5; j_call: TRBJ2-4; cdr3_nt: TGTGCCAGCAGCGTTAGCGGGATAGCCAAAAACATTCAGTACTTC; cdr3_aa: CASSVSGIAKNIQYF
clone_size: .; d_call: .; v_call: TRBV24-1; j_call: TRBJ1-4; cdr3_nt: TGTGCCACCAGTGGAACAGGAACTAATGAAAAACTGTTTTTT; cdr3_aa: CATSGTGTNEKLFF
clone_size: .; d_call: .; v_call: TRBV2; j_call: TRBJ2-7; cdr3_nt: TGCTCTTCCGTTACCAGCTCCTACGAGCAGTACTTC; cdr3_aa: CSSVTSSYEQYF
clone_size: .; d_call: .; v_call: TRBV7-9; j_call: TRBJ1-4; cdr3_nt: TGTGCCAGCAGCCTCAGGGAAGTCCCTGAAAAACTGTTTTTT; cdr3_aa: CASSLREVPEKLFF
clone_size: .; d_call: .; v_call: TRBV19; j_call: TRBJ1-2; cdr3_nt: TGTGCCAGTAGTCCGTGGACAGCTAACTATGGCTACACCTTC; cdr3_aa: CASSPWTANYGYTF
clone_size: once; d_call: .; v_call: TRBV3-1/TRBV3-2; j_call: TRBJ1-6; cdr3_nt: TGTGCCAGCAGCCAAGCAGGGCAGGGGACTAATTCACCCCTCCACTTT; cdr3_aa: CASSQAGQGTNSPLHF
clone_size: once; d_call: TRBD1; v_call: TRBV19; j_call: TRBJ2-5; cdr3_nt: TGTGCCAGTAGGGGACAGGGGGAGACCCAGTACTTC; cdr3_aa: CASRGQGETQYF
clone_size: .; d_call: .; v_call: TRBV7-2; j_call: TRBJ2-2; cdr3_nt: TGTGCCAGCAGCCCGGTCCTGGGCGGGGACACCGGGGAGCTGTTTTTT; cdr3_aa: CASSPVLGGDTGELFF
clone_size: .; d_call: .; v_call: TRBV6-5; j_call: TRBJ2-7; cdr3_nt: TGTGCCACCTCCCGAGGAGTCGTAGGGGCCTACGAGCAGTACTTC; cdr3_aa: CATSRGVVGAYEQYF
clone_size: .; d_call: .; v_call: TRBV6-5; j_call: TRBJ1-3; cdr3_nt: TGTGCCAGCAGTCCCGACGGGGGAGCTGGAAACACCATATATTTT; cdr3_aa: CASSPDGGAGNTIYF
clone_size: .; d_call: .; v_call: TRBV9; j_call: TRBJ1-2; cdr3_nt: TGTGCCAGCAGCGTAGAGGACTACCCGGTATATGGCTACACCTTC; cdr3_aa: CASSVEDYPVYGYTF
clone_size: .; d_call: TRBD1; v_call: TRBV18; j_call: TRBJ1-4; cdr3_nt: TGTGCCAGCTCAGCCGGGCTCAGGGGGGCAACTAATGAAAAACTGTTTTTT; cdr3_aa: CASSAGLRGATNEKLFF
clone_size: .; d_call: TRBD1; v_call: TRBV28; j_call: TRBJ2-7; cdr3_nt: TGTGCCAGCAGCTCCCGGACAGGGTCCTACGAGCAGTACTTC; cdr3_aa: CASSSRTGSYEQYF
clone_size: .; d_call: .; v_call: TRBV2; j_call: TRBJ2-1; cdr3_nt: TGTGCCAGCAGTGATGTTCTCGGTGCGGGTACCTCCTACAATGAGCAGTTCTTC; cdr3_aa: CASSDVLGAGTSYNEQFF
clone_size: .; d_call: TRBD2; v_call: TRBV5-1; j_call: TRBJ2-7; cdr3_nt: TGCGCCAGCAGCAACGGACTAGCGGGAGTTCCGCAGTCCCGGTCGCCTTTCCAAGTGCAGTACTTC; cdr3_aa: CASSNGLAGVPQSRSPFQVQYF
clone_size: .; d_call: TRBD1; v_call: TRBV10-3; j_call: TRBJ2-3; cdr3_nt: TGTGCCATCAGTGCTCTGGAGACAGGGTCTACCCCTAGCACAGATACGCAGTATTTT; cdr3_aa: CAISALETGSTPSTDTQYF
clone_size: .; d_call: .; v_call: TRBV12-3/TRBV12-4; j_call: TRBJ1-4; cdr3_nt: TGTGCCAGCAGTTTAAGCGTCCCAAAACTGTTTTTT; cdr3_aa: CASSLSVPKLFF
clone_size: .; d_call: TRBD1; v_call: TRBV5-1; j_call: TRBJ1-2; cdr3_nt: TGCGCCAGCAGCTTGGCCCTTTCAGGGGGTGGCTACACCTTC; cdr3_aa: CASSLALSGGGYTF
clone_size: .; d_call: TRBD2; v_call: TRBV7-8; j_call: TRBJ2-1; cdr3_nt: TGTGCCAGCAGCTTTAGCGGGATGACCTACAATGAGCAGTTCTTC; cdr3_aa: CASSFSGMTYNEQFF
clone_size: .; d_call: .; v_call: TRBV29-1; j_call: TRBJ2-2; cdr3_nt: TGCAGCGTTGAAGCTGCCGGGGAGCTGTTTTTT; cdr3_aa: CSVEAAGELFF
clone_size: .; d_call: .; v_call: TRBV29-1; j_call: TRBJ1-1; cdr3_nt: TGCAGCGTTGCAACCGGGTCCTCGAACACTGAAGCTTTCTTT; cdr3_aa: CSVATGSSNTEAFF
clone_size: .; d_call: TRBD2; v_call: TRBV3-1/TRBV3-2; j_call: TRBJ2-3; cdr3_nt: TGTGCCAGCAGCCGGCGTATAGCGGGAGAACCCACAGATACGCAGTATTTT; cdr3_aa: CASSRRIAGEPTDTQYF
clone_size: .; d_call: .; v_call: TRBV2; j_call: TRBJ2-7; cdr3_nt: TGTGCCAGCACCTTAGACGAGGGACTCTCCTACGAGCAGTACTTC; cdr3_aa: CASTLDEGLSYEQYF